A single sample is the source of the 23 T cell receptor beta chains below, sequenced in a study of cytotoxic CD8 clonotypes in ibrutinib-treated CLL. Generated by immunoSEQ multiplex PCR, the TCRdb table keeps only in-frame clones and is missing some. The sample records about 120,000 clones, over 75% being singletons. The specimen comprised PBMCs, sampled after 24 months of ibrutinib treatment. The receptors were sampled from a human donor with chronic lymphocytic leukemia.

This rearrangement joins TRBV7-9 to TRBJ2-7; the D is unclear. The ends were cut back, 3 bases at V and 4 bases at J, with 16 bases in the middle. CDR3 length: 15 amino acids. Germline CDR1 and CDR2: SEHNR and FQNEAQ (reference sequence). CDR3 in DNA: TGTGCCAGCAGCTTTCAGGACGGGCCGGTATACGAGCAGTACTTC. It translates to CASSFQDGPVYEQYF.

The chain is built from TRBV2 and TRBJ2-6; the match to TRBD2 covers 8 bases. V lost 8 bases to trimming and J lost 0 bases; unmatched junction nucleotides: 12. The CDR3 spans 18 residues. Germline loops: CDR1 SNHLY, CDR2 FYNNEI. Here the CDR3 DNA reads TGTGCCAGCGGGAATGAGCGGGGGCTATCCTCTGGGGCCAACGTCCTGACTTTC. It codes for CASGNERGLSSGANVLTF.

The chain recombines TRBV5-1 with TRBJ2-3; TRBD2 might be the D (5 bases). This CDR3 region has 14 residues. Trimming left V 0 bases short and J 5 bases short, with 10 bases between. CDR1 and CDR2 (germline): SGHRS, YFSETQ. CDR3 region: CASSLAVTKDTQYF. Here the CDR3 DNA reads TGCGCCAGCAGCTTGGCCGTGACTAAAGATACGCAGTATTTT.

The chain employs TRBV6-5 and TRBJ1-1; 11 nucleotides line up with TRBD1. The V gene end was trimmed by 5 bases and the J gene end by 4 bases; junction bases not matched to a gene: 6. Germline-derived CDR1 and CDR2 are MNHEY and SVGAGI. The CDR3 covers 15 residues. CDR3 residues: CASSGQGAGVTEAFF. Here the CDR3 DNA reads TGTGCCAGCAGTGGACAGGGGGCTGGAGTCACTGAAGCTTTCTTT.

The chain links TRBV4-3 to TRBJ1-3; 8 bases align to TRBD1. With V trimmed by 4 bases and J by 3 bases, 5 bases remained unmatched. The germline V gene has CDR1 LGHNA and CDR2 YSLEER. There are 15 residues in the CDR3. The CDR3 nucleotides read TGCGCCAGCAGCCTCACAGGGGGGGGTGGAAACACCATATATTTT. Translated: CASSLTGGGGNTIYF.

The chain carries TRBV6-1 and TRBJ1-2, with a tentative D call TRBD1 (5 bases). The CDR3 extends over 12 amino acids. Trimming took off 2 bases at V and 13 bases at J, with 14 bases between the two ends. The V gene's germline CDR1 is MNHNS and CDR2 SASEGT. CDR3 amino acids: CASSEPPGRPTF. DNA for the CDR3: TGTGCCAGCAGTGAACCACCGGGACGGCCCACCTTC.

The CDR3 loop reads CASTVIAGGQETQYF. CDR3 DNA sequence: TGTGCCAGCACCGTCATAGCGGGGGGGCAAGAGACCCAGTACTTC. This sequence joins TRBV6-5 and TRBJ2-5; 11 bases agree with TRBD2. The CDR3 contains 15 residues. CDR1 MNHEY and CDR2 SVGAGI come from the germline V gene. Trimming cost V 7 bases and J 2 bases; bases outside gene matches: 6.

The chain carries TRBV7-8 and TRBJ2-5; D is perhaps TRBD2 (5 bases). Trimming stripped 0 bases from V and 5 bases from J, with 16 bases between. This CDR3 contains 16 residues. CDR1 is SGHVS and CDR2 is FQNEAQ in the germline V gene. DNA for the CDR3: TGTGCCAGCAGCTTAGCGCAGGAGGATTCCGAGGAGACCCAGTACTTC. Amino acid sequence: CASSLAQEDSEETQYF.

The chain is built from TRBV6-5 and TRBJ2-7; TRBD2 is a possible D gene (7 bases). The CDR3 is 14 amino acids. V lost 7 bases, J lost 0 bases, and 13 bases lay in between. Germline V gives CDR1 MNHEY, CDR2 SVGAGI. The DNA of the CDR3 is TGTGCCAGCATCCAGGGAGGGGGCTCCTACGAGCAGTACTTC. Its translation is CASIQGGGSYEQYF.

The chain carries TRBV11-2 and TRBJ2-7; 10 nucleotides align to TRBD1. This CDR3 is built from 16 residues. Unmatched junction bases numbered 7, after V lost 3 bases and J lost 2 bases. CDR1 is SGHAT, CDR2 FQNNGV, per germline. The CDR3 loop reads CASSFPQGTGAYEQYF. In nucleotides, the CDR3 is TGTGCCAGCAGCTTCCCCCAGGGGACAGGGGCCTACGAGCAGTACTTC.

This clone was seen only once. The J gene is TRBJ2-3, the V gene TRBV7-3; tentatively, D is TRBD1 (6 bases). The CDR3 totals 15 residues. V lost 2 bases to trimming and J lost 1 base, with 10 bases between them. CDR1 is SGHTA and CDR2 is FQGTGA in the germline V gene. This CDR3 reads CASSLGAGGTDTQYF. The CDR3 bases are TGTGCCAGCAGCTTAGGCGCAGGGGGCACAGATACGCAGTATTTT.

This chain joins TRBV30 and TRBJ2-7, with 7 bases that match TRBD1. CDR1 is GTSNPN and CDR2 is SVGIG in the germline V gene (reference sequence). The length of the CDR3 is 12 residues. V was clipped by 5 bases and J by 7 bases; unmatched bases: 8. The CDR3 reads CAWARGGWEQYF. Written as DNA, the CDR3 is TGTGCCTGGGCCAGAGGGGGCTGGGAGCAGTACTTC. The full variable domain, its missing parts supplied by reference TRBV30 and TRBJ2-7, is SQTIHQWPATLVQPVGSPLSLECTVEGTSNPNLYWYRQAAGRGLQLLFYSVGIGQISSEVPQNLSASRPQDRQFILSSKKLLLSDSGFYLCAWARGGWEQYFGPGTRLTVT.

CDR3 sequence reads: CASSQDRNTEAFF. CDR3 DNA sequence: TGCGCCAGCAGCCAAGACCGGAACACTGAAGCTTTCTTT. The genes are TRBV5-1 and TRBJ1-1; the D is unclear. Germline V lookup: CDR1 SGHRS, CDR2 YFSETQ. The CDR3 totals 13 residues. Between the trimmed V and J ends, which lost 4 bases and 1 base, there was a span of 8 bases.

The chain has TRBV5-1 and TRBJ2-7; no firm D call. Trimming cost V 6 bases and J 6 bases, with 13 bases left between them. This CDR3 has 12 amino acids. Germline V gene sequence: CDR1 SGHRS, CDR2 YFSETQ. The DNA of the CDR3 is TGCGCCAGCAAAACCGAGGCCGCCGAGCAGTACTTC. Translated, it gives CASKTEAAEQYF.

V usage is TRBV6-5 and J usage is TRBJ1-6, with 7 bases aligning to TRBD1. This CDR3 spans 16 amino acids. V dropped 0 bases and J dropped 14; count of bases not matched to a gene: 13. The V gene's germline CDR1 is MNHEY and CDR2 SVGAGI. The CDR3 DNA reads TGTGCCAGCAGTTACTCGGATCCGGGACAGAAATTCACCCTCCACTTT. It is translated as CASSYSDPGQKFTLHF.

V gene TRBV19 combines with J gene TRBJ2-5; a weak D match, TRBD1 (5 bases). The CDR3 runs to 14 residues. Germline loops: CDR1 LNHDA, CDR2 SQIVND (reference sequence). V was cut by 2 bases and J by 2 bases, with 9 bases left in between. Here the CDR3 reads CASSIRQRQETQYF. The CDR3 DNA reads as TGTGCCAGTAGTATAAGACAGCGACAAGAGACCCAGTACTTC.

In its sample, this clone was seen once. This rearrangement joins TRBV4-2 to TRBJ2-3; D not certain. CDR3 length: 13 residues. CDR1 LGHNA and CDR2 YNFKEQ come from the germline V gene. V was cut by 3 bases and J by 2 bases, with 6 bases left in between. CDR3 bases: TGTGCCAGCAGCCAGGATCACACAGATACGCAGTATTTT. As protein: CASSQDHTDTQYF.

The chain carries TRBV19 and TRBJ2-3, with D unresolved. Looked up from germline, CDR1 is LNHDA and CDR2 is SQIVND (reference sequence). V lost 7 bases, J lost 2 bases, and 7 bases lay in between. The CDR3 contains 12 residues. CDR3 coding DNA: TGTGCCAGTACCACCTCCACAGATACGCAGTATTTT. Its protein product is CASTTSTDTQYF.

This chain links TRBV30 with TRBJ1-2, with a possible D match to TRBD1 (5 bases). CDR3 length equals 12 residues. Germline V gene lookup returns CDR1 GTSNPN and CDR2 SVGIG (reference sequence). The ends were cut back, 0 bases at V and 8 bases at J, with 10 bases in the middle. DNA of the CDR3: TGTGCCTGGAGTGTATCCGGGGCGGGCTACACCTTC. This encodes CAWSVSGAGYTF.

CDR3 protein: CASSLGDSNEKLFF. In DNA, the CDR3 is TGCGCCAGCAGCTTGGGGGACAGTAACGAAAAACTGTTTTTT. V is TRBV5-1 and J is TRBJ1-4, with 7 bases identical to TRBD1. The V gene's germline CDR1 is SGHRS and CDR2 YFSETQ. V dropped 0 bases and J dropped 8; count of bases not matched to a gene: 4. This CDR3 has 14 amino acids.

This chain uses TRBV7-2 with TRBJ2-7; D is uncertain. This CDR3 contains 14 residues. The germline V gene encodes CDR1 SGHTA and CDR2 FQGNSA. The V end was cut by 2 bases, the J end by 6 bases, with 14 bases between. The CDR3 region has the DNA TGTGCCAGCAGCTTACCTCAGAGTACCTTCGAGCAGTACTTC. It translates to CASSLPQSTFEQYF. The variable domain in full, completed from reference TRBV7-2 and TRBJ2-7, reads GAGVSQSPSNKVTEKGKDVELRCDPISGHTALYWYRQSLGQGLEFLIYFQGNSAPDKSGLPSDRFSAERTGGSVSTLTIQRTQQEDSAVYLCASSLPQSTFEQYFGPGTRLTVT.

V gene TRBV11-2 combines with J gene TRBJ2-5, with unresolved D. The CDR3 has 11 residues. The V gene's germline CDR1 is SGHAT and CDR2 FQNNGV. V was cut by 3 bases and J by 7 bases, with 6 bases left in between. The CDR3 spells CASSFFGTQYF. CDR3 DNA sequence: TGTGCCAGCAGCTTCTTTGGGACCCAGTACTTC.

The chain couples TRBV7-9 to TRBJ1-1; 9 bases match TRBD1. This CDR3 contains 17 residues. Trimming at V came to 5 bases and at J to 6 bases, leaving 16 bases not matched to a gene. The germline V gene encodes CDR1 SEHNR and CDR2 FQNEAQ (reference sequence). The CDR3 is CASSKLRDRVSGAEAFF. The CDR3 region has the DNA TGTGCCAGCAGCAAACTCCGGGACAGGGTTTCGGGGGCTGAAGCTTTCTTT.